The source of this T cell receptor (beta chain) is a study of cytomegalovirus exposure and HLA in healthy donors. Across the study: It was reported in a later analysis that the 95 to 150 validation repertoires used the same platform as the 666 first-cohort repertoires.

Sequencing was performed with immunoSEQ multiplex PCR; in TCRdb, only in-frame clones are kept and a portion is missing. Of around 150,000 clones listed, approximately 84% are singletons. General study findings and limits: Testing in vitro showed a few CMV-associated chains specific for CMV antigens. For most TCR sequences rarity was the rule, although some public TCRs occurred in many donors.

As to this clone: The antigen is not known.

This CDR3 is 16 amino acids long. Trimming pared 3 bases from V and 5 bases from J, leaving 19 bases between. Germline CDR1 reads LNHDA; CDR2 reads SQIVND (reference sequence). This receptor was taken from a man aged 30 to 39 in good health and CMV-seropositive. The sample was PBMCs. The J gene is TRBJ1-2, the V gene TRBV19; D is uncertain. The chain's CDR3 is CASSILESRIGYGYTF. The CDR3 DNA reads TGTGCCAGTAGTATTCTGGAGTCGAGGATCGGGTATGGCTACACCTTC.